Below are 24 T cell receptor beta chains sequenced from a single sample in a study of blood T cells in healthy people across ages. A sample-barcoded 5' primer and a J-beta primer mix were used in a second PCR of about 6 to 12 cycles. TCRdb re-analysed the 5' RACE reads in MiXCR, keeping a single row per CDR3 protein. The sample contains about 1.4 million distinct CDR3 sequences, almost 60% of which appear only once. The sequenced sample consisted of blood. The receptors come from a man aged 18 to 29 in good health.

The rearrangement links TRBV28 to TRBJ1-1, with D perhaps matching TRBD1 (6 bases). Trimming removed 3 bases at V and 3 bases at J, with 23 bases between. Looked up from germline, CDR1 is MDHEN and CDR2 is SYDVKM. This CDR3 region has 18 residues. The DNA for the CDR3 is TGTGCCAGCAGTTTCCTACTGGGACATCCCTTGGGGGACACTGAAGCTTTCTTT. Residues: CASSFLLGHPLGDTEAFF. Full variable domain (rest looked up from reference TRBV28 and TRBJ1-1): DVKVTQSSRYLVKRTGEKVFLECVQDMDHENMFWYRQDPGLGLRLIYFSYDVKMKEKGDIPEGYSVSREKKERFSLILESASTNQTSMYLCASSFLLGHPLGDTEAFFGQGTRLTVV.

V is TRBV29-1 and J is TRBJ2-7; 7 bases match TRBD1. Germline V CDR1 and CDR2: SQVTM, ANQGSEA. This CDR3 spans 15 amino acids. V shed 3 bases and J 3 bases; nucleotides not matched to a gene: 11. CDR3 sequence reads: CSVETPGQTYYEQYF. The CDR3 nucleotides read TGCAGCGTTGAGACCCCGGGACAGACCTACTACGAGCAGTACTTC.

This clonotype was counted a few times. The CDR3 DNA follows: TGCAGTGCTAGAGTAGGCGGGACAGGGGGCAATGGCTACACCTTC. Amino acid sequence: CSARVGGTGGNGYTF. The V call is TRBV20-1, the J call TRBJ1-2, with TRBD1 matching 12 bases. The CDR3 spans 15 residues. CDR1 DFQATT and CDR2 SNEGSKA come from the germline V gene (reference sequence). V shed 1 base and J 6 bases; nucleotides not matched to a gene: 6.

In DNA, the CDR3 is TGTGCCAGCAGCTTGGTAGGCAGGGCCCTCACAGATACGCAGTATTTT. Amino acid sequence: CASSLVGRALTDTQYF. The chain combines TRBV5-6 with TRBJ2-3, with D possibly being TRBD1 (5 bases). The germline V gene encodes CDR1 SGHDT and CDR2 YYEEEE. The CDR3 runs 16 residues. V lost 0 bases and J lost 2, with 13 bases in between.

The chain links TRBV12-3 or TRBV12-4 to TRBJ2-7; 7 positions agree with TRBD1. The CDR3 loop spans 17 amino acids. The trim removed 3 bases at V and 1 base at J, leaving 12 bases unmatched. CDR3 in DNA: TGTGCCAGCAGTTTGACTTCACAGGGGTCAGGTTCCTACGAGCAGTACTTC. It yields the protein CASSLTSQGSGSYEQYF.

This chain uses TRBV5-1 with TRBJ1-4; 8 bases are shared with TRBD1. The trim removed 2 bases at V and 8 bases at J, leaving 8 bases unmatched. In germline, CDR1 is SGHRS, CDR2 YFSETQ. The CDR3 length is 15 residues. As DNA, the CDR3 is TGCGCCAGCAGCTTCCCAGGGGGCGGAGAGGAAAAACTGTTTTTT. This translates into CASSFPGGGEEKLFF.

The CDR3 sequence: CASTRATSGGLEQFF. The CDR3 DNA follows: TGTGCCAGCACCCGGGCGACTAGCGGGGGGCTTGAGCAGTTCTTC. The chain uses TRBV7-2 and TRBJ2-1; 13 nucleotides align to TRBD2. V shed 7 bases and J 9 bases; nucleotides not matched to a gene: 9. Germline loops: CDR1 SGHTA, CDR2 FQGNSA. This CDR3 has 15 amino acids.

V and J are TRBV29-1 and TRBJ2-2; D not certain. There are 13 residues in the CDR3. The V end lost 4 bases, the J end lost 7 bases, and 13 bases lay between the germline ends. Germline CDR1 and CDR2: SQVTM and ANQGSEA. The CDR3 sequence: CSVVIGPNGELFF. The CDR3 region has the DNA TGCAGCGTTGTGATAGGGCCGAACGGGGAGCTGTTTTTT.

This chain connects TRBV21-1 to TRBJ1-2; the tabulated D call, TRBD1, remains unverified against the DNA. TRBV21-1 corresponds to a pseudogene. This CDR3 is built from 14 residues. The CDR3 nucleotides are TGTGCCAGCAGCAAACCCCGGGAGCGGGGAGGCTACACCTTC. It yields the protein CASSKPRERGGYTF.

CDR3 in amino acids: CASSLGTAPRENGYTF. The CDR3 DNA reads as TGCGCCAGCAGCTTGGGGACAGCCCCTCGGGAAAATGGCTACACCTTC. The rearrangement uses TRBV5-1 and TRBJ1-2, with a weak D call TRBD1 (6 bases). In germline, CDR1 is SGHRS, CDR2 YFSETQ. Trimming removed 0 bases at V and 6 bases at J, with 18 bases between. This CDR3 contains 16 residues.

This clonotype has more than one count but fewer than ten. The chain has TRBV7-2 and TRBJ2-3; 9 nucleotides agree with TRBD2. The CDR3 has 21 residues. Looked up from germline, CDR1 is SGHTA and CDR2 is FQGNSA. J lost 5 bases, V lost 1 base, and 22 bases had no gene match. The CDR3 nucleotides read TGTGCCAGCAGCTTAGGGCGGGAGGGCCTTGTTTGGGCCGGACATCTAGATACGCAGTATTTT. This sequence encodes CASSLGREGLVWAGHLDTQYF.

The V and J genes are TRBV7-2 and TRBJ2-2; possible D gene TRBD2, 6 bases. The CDR3 has 16 residues. Trimming cost V 0 bases and J 7 bases, with 15 bases left between them. Looked up from germline, CDR1 is SGHTA and CDR2 is FQGNSA. The CDR3 DNA follows: TGTGCCAGCAGCTTAGCGCGGGGAAAAGCGAGCGGGGAGCTGTTTTTT. Translation: CASSLARGKASGELFF.

This clonotype has a single count. The rearrangement joins TRBV10-3 to TRBJ1-1; a weak D match, TRBD1 (6 bases). Trimming took off 10 bases at V and 0 bases at J, with 9 bases between the two ends. Germline V gives CDR1 ENHRY, CDR2 SYGVKD. The CDR3 length is 12 residues. In DNA, the CDR3 is TGTGCCAGCCGACAGGTGAACACTGAAGCTTTCTTT. It translates to CASRQVNTEAFF.

The rearrangement joins TRBV20-1 to TRBJ2-7, with D uncertain. Trimming cost V 5 bases and J 0 bases, with 17 bases left between them. The CDR3 has 15 amino acids. Germline V CDR1 and CDR2: DFQATT, SNEGSKA (reference sequence). CDR3 loop: CSAPHWLTSSYEQYF. Written as DNA, the CDR3 is TGCAGTGCTCCCCACTGGCTCACGAGCTCCTACGAGCAGTACTTC.

The chain is built from TRBV11-2 and TRBJ2-3; TRBD2 matches 9 bases. Germline V lookup: CDR1 SGHAT, CDR2 FQNNGV. This CDR3 contains 17 residues. The V and J ends lost 3 bases and 2 bases, in that order; junction bases with no gene match: 9. The CDR3 sequence is CASSFPGGGGITDTQYF. In DNA form, the CDR3 reads TGTGCCAGCAGCTTTCCTGGCGGGGGGGGTATCACAGATACGCAGTATTTT.

The chain has TRBV5-1 and TRBJ2-1; TRBD2 matches 8 bases. After removal of 1 base from V and 5 bases from J, the junction contained 5 bases not matched to a gene. Germline assignment: CDR1 SGHRS and CDR2 YFSETQ. This CDR3 comprises 15 residues. The CDR3 nucleotides are TGCGCCAGCAGCTTGAAGGGGACTAGGGACAATGAGCAGTTCTTC. It codes for CASSLKGTRDNEQFF.

This clonotype was counted a few times. This sequence joins TRBV12-3 or TRBV12-4 and TRBJ2-5; 8 nucleotides line up with TRBD2. This CDR3 region has 17 residues. After removal of 1 base from V and 0 bases from J, the junction contained 7 bases not matched to a gene. CDR3 DNA: TGTGCCAGCAGTTTAGTTCTTAGCGGGGATTACCAAGAGACCCAGTACTTC. Translation gives CASSLVLSGDYQETQYF.

This clonotype occurred many times. The chain joins TRBV12-3 or TRBV12-4 to TRBJ2-5; maybe TRBD2 (5 bases). V was trimmed by 10 bases and J by 2 bases, leaving 14 bases between them. The CDR3 totals 13 residues. The CDR3 DNA follows: TGTGCCACACGGGATAGTCTTCAAGAGACCCAGTACTTC. Translated: CATRDSLQETQYF.

J is TRBJ2-1 and V is TRBV10-3; D perhaps matches TRBD1 (5 bases). The CDR3 extends over 13 amino acids. Germline values: CDR1 ENHRY, CDR2 SYGVKD. V gave up 0 bases and J gave up 8 bases, with 8 bases separating them. CDR3 sequence (DNA): TGTGCCATCAGTGAGTCCCAGGGTTATGAGCAGTTCTTC. It translates to CAISESQGYEQFF.

In this sample, this clonotype turned up once. In DNA form, the CDR3 reads TGCGCCAGCAGCCAAGATCCCGGACTAGCGGGCACAGATACGCAGTATTTT. It encodes CASSQDPGLAGTDTQYF. This rearrangement joins TRBV4-1 to TRBJ2-3; 10 positions agree with TRBD2. J gave up 1 base and V 0 bases, and 4 bases lay outside the gene matches. The CDR3 spans 17 residues. CDR1 and CDR2 (germline): MGHRA, YSYEKL.

On this clonotype: A junction boundary mismatches the germline segment, possibly from a read error. The genes are TRBV28 and TRBJ1-6; the D gene is possibly TRBD1 (5 bases). The CDR3 length is 18 residues. Germline CDR1 MDHEN, CDR2 SYDVKM. Here the CDR3 DNA reads TGTGCCAGCAGTTCCAGGCCGGGTAGGGGCCCCTATCATTCACCCCTCCACTTT. Translating gives CASSSRPGRGPYHSPLHF. The whole variable domain, remainder taken from reference TRBV28 and TRBJ1-6, is DVKVTQSSRYLVKRTGEKVFLECVQDMDHENMFWYRQDPGLGLRLIYFSYDVKMKEKGDIPEGYSVSREKKERFSLILESASTNQTSMYLCASSSRPGRGPYHSPLHFGNGTRLTVT.

This clonotype was picked up one time. CDR3 in DNA: TGTGCCAGCAGGGGACTACCAGCCTACGAGCAGTACTTC. Amino acids: CASRGLPAYEQYF. The V call is TRBV28, the J call TRBJ2-7; 7 bases match TRBD2. Germline lookup yields CDR1 MDHEN and CDR2 SYDVKM. With 6 bases clipped from V and 2 bases from J, the junction kept 4 bases outside the gene matches. The length of the CDR3 is 13 residues. Using reference TRBV28 and TRBJ2-7 for the parts outside the CDR3, the full variable domain is DVKVTQSSRYLVKRTGEKVFLECVQDMDHENMFWYRQDPGLGLRLIYFSYDVKMKEKGDIPEGYSVSREKKERFSLILESASTNQTSMYLCASRGLPAYEQYFGPGTRLTVT.

This clonotype was seen a few times. This chain connects TRBV4-1 to TRBJ1-6; 7 bases are a match to TRBD1. Trimming at V came to 5 bases and at J to 5 bases, leaving 12 bases not matched to a gene. The CDR3 covers 17 residues. CDR1 is MGHRA and CDR2 is YSYEKL in the germline V gene. CDR3 sequence: CASSGTRGSPDNSPLHF. The CDR3 DNA sequence: TGCGCCAGCAGCGGTACCAGGGGGTCGCCTGATAATTCACCCCTCCACTTT.

This clonotype turned up a few times. The chain has TRBV29-1 and TRBJ2-3; 8 nucleotides line up with TRBD2. The ends lost 5 bases at V and 4 bases at J; junction bases unmatched: 14. The CDR3 length is 16 residues. The V gene's germline CDR1 is SQVTM and CDR2 ANQGSEA. This CDR3 reads CSVLPRAGVVADTQYF. The CDR3 nucleotides read TGCAGCGTTCTACCCCGAGCGGGAGTGGTTGCAGATACGCAGTATTTT.